This T cell receptor beta chain was found in a study of T cells in localized non-small cell lung cancer. Findings and caveats of the study: An association was observed between higher blood T cell density and longer overall survival. Median 57 top-100 tumor clones were shared with paired adjacent lung. Because researchers sequenced only one region of the tumor, heterogeneity is still possible. T cell clonality was highest in uninvolved adjacent lung, above tumor.

V dropped 4 bases and J dropped 5 bases, with 9 bases sitting between them. There are 13 residues in the CDR3. The germline V gene encodes CDR1 LNHDA and CDR2 SQIVND (reference sequence). The assay was immunoSEQ multiplex PCR, and TCRdb's table has in-frame clones only and misses some. This table holds about 2,600 clones, approximately 36% found once. Turning to this clone: Its antigen is not identified.

The sample was lung tumor tissue, taken before any cancer treatment. The chain carries TRBV19 and TRBJ1-5, with D unresolved. This clonotype originated in a male donor aged 60 or older with stage II squamous cell lung carcinoma. The CDR3 protein is CASSTYTDQPQHF. CDR3 DNA: TGTGCCAGTAGTACCTACACGGATCAGCCCCAGCATTTT.